The 8 T cell receptor beta chains below all came from one sample that was sequenced in a study of blood T cell repertoires in COVID-19. Here immunoSEQ multiplex PCR was the method, and the copy in TCRdb shows in-frame clones only, minus some. The sample includes roughly 25,000 clones, 65% to 75% of them seen just once. The sample consisted of peripheral blood. These receptors were taken from a man in his forties or fifties with COVID-19, enrolled during active disease.

This clone was picked up a small number of times. This chain joins TRBV12-5 and TRBJ1-6; TRBD1 matches 10 bases. Germline CDR1 LGHNT, CDR2 FRNRAP. V lost 7 bases to trimming and J lost 8 bases; unmatched junction nucleotides: 8. There are 15 residues in the CDR3. CDR3 loop: CASAPGQGWDSPLHF. The CDR3 bases are TGTGCTAGTGCCCCGGGACAGGGGTGGGATTCACCCCTCCACTTT.

The rearrangement links TRBV25-1 to TRBJ2-3; tentative D call: TRBD2 (5 bases). Germline V lookup: CDR1 MGHDK, CDR2 SYGVNS. The V end was cut by 3 bases, the J end by 3 bases, with 10 bases between. This CDR3 comprises 14 residues. For the CDR3, the DNA is TGTGCCAGCAGTGACCCGGGAAGGACAGATACGCAGTATTTT. This codes for CASSDPGRTDTQYF.

This sequence joins TRBV18 and TRBJ1-5, with TRBD1 matching 8 bases. Germline CDR1 and CDR2: KGHSH and LQKENI. V was clipped by 6 bases and J by 0 bases; unmatched bases: 4. The CDR3 contains 15 residues. In DNA form, the CDR3 reads TGTGCCAGCTCCGCCGGACAGGGTAGCAATCAGCCCCAGCATTTT. Translating it yields CASSAGQGSNQPQHF.

V and J are TRBV6-6 and TRBJ1-1; D not certain. Per the germline V gene, CDR1 is MNHNY and CDR2 is SVGAGI (reference sequence). The ends were cut back, 0 bases at V and 1 base at J, with 6 bases in the middle. The CDR3 runs to 14 residues. The CDR3 DNA reads TGTGCCAGCAGTTACTCAACAGCGAACACTGAAGCTTTCTTT. It encodes CASSYSTANTEAFF.

This chain connects TRBV6-1 to TRBJ1-3, with D maybe TRBD1 (5 bases). The CDR3 has 17 residues. Deletions cut 6 bases from V and 0 bases from J, with 18 bases between. Germline CDR1 reads MNHNS; CDR2 reads SASEGT. The CDR3 here is CASRETDNYYSGNTIYF. The CDR3 DNA sequence: TGTGCCAGCAGGGAAACGGACAACTACTACTCTGGAAACACCATATATTTT.

This chain uses TRBV6-6 with TRBJ2-7; TRBD2 might be the D (6 bases). The CDR3 runs 16 residues. Germline V gene lookup returns CDR1 MNHNY and CDR2 SVGAGI (reference sequence). V was shortened by 2 bases and J by 5 bases, with 19 bases between the two germline ends. The CDR3 coding sequence is TGTGCCAGCAGTTACCCCCCCCGGGGGTTGGTACACGAGCAGTACTTC. Translation gives CASSYPPRGLVHEQYF.

J is TRBJ2-3 and V is TRBV6-2 or TRBV6-3, with TRBD2 matching 9 bases. Germline CDR1 and CDR2: MNHEY and SVGEGT. There are 19 residues in the CDR3. The junction had 16 bases not matched to a gene; V was cut back by 2 bases and J by 4 bases. CDR3 DNA: TGTGCCAGCAGTTACCCGACCAGAATGATTAGCGGGAGTGCAGATACGCAGTATTTT. This translates into CASSYPTRMISGSADTQYF.

The chain has TRBV19 and TRBJ1-5; D might be TRBD1 (6 bases). Germline loops: CDR1 LNHDA, CDR2 SQIVND (reference sequence). This CDR3 comprises 14 residues. The V gene lost 6 bases and the J gene lost 5 bases, with 14 bases spanning the gap. CDR3 bases: TGTGCCAGTAGGGCAGGGGTTGTCGATCAGCCCCAGCATTTT. Encoded protein: CASRAGVVDQPQHF.